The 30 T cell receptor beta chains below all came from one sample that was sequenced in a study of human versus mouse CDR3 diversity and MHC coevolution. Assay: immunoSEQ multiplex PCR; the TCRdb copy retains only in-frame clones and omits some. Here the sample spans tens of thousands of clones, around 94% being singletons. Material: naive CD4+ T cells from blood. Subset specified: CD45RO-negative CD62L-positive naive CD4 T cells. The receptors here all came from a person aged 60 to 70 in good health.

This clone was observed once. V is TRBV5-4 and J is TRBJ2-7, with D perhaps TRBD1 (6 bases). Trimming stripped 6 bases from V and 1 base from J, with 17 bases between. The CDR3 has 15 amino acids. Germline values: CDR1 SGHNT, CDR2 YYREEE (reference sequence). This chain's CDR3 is CASTLGSQGSYEQYF. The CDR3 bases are TGTGCCAGCACCTTAGGGTCACAGGGTTCCTACGAGCAGTACTTC.

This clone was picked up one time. CDR3 nucleotides: TGTGCCAGCAGGGGGGGGTCACTGGGGTCCTACGAGCAGTACTTC. Translation: CASRGGSLGSYEQYF. This sequence joins TRBV11-2 and TRBJ2-7, with TRBD2 matching over 7 bases. This CDR3 contains 15 residues. Trimming at V came to 6 bases and at J to 1 base, leaving 9 bases not matched to a gene. Germline loops: CDR1 SGHAT, CDR2 FQNNGV.

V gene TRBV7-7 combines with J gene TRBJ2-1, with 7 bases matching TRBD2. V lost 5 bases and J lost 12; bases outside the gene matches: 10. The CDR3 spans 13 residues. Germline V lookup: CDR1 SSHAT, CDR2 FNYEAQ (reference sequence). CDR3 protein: CASSLAAGSGQFF. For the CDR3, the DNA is TGTGCCAGCAGCCTCGCAGCGGGAAGTGGGCAGTTCTTC.

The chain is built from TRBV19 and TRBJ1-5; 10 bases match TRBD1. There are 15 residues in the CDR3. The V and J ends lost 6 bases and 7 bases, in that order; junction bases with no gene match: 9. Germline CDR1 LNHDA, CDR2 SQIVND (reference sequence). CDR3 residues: CASSLPGQGLQPQHF. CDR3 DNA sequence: TGTGCCAGTAGCCTGCCGGGACAGGGGCTCCAGCCCCAGCATTTT.

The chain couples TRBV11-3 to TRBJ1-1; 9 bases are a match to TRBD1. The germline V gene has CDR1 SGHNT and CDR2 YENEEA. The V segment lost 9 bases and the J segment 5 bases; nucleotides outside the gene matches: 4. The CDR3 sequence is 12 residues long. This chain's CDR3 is CASQDRGTEAFF. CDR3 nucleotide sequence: TGTGCCAGTCAGGACAGGGGTACTGAAGCTTTCTTT.

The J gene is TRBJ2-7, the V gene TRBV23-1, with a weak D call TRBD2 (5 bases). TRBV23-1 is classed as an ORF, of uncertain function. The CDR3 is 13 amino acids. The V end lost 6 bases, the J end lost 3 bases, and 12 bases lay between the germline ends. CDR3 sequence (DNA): TGCGCCAGCAGGGGCCGTGAGGGCTACGAGCAGTACTTC. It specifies CASRGREGYEQYF.

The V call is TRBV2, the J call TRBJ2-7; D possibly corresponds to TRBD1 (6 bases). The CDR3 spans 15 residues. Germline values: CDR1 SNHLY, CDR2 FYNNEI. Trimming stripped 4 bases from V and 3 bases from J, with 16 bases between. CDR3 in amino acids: CASSGRQAAIYEQYF. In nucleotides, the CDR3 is TGTGCCAGCAGTGGGCGACAGGCGGCCATCTACGAGCAGTACTTC.

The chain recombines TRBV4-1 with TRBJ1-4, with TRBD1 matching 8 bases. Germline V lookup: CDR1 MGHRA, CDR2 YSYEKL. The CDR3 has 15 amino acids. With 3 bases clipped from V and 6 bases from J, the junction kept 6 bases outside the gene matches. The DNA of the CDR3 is TGCGCCAGCAGCCAGGGAGACAGGGGTGATGAAAAACTGTTTTTT. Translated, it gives CASSQGDRGDEKLFF.

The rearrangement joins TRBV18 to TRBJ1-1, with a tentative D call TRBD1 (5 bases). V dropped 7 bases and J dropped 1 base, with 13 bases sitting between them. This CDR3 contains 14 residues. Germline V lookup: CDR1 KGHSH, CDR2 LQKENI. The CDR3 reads CASLLRDGNTEAFF. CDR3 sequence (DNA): TGTGCCAGCTTGCTCAGGGATGGGAACACTGAAGCTTTCTTT.

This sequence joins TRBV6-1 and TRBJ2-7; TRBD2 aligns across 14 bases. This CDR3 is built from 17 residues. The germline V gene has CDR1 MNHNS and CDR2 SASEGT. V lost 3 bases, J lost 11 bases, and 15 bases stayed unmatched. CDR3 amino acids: CASSESGTSGRVSPKYF. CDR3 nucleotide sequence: TGTGCCAGCAGTGAGTCCGGGACTAGCGGGAGAGTATCCCCTAAGTACTTC.

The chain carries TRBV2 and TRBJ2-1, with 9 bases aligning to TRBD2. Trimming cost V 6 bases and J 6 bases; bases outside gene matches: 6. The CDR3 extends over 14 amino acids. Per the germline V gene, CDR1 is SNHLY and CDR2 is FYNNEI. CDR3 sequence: CASSVAGARNEQFF. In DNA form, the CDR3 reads TGTGCCAGCAGCGTAGCGGGGGCCCGCAATGAGCAGTTCTTC.

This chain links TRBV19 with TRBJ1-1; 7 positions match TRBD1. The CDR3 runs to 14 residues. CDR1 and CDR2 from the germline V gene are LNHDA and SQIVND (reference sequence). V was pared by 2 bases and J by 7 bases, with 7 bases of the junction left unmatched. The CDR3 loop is CASSITGAGGEAFF. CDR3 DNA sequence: TGTGCCAGTAGTATAACAGGGGCTGGGGGTGAAGCTTTCTTT.

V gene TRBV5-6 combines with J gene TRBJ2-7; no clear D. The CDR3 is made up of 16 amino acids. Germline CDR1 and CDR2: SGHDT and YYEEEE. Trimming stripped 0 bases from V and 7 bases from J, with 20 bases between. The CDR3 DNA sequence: TGTGCCAGCAGCTTGGCCGGTAACGAGCTCTACGATGAGCAGTACTTC. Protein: CASSLAGNELYDEQYF.

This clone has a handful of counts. CDR3 in DNA: TGCGCCAGCAGCAGGGCGAACACTGAAGCTTTCTTT. Protein product: CASSRANTEAFF. The chain couples TRBV10-1 to TRBJ1-1; D might be TRBD1 (5 bases). Germline CDR1 WNHNN, CDR2 SYGVQD (reference sequence). Trimming stripped 6 bases from V and 1 base from J, with 6 bases between. The CDR3 loop spans 12 amino acids.

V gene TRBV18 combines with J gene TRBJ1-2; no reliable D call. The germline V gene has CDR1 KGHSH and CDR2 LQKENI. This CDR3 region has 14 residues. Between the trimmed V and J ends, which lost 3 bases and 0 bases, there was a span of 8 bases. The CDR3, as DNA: TGTGCCAGCTCACCGGGCCAAACTAACTATGGCTACACCTTC. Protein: CASSPGQTNYGYTF.

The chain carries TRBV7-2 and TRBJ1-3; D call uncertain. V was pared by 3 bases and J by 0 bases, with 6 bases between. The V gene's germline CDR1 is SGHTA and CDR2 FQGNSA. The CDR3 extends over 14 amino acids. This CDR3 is CASSFPPSGNTIYF. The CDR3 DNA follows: TGTGCCAGCAGCTTTCCTCCCTCTGGAAACACCATATATTTT. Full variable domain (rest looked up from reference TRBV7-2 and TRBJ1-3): GAGVSQSPSNKVTEKGKDVELRCDPISGHTALYWYRQSLGQGLEFLIYFQGNSAPDKSGLPSDRFSAERTGGSVSTLTIQRTQQEDSAVYLCASSFPPSGNTIYFGEGSWLTVV.

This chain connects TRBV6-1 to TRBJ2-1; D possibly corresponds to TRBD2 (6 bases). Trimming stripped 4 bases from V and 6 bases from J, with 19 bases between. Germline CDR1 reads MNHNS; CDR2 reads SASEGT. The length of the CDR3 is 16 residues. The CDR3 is CASSGVKGGVSNEQFF. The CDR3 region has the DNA TGTGCCAGCAGTGGGGTGAAGGGCGGGGTTTCCAATGAGCAGTTCTTC.

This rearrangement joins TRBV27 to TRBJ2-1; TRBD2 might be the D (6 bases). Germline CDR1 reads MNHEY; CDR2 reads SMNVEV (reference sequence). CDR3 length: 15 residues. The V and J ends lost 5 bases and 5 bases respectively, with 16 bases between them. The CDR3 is CASSRWLASNNEQFF. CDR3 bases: TGTGCCAGCAGTCGTTGGCTAGCGAGTAACAATGAGCAGTTCTTC.

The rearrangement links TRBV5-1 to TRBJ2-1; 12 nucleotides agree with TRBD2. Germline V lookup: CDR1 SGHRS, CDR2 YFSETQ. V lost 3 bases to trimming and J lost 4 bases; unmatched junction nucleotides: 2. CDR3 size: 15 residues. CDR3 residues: CASSSGTSGYNEQFF. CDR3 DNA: TGCGCCAGCAGCTCCGGGACTAGCGGGTACAATGAGCAGTTCTTC.

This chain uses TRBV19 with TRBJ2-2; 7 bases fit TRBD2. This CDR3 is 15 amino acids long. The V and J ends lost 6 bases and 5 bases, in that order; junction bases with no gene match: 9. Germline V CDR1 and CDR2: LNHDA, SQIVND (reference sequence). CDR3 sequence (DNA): TGTGCCAGTAGCCCCAGCGGGAAACGGACCGGGGAGCTGTTTTTT. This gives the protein CASSPSGKRTGELFF.

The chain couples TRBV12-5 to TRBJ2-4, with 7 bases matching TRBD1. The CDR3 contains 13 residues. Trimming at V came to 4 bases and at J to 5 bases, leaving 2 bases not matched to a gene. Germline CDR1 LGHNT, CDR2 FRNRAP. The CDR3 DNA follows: TGTGCTAGTGGTTCCGGGACAGAAAACATTCAGTACTTC. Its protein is CASGSGTENIQYF.

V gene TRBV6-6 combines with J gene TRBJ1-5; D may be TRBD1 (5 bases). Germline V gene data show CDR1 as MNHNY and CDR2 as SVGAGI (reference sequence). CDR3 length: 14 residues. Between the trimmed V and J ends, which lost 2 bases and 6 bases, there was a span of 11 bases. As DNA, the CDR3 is TGTGCCAGCAGTTACATGACAGAGTTTCAGCCCCAGCATTTT. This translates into CASSYMTEFQPQHF.

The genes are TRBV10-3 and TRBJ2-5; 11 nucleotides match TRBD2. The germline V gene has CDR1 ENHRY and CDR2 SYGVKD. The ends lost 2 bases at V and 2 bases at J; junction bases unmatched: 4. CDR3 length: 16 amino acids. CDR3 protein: CAISEGLAGGQETQYF. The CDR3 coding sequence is TGTGCCATCAGTGAGGGCCTAGCGGGAGGACAAGAGACCCAGTACTTC.

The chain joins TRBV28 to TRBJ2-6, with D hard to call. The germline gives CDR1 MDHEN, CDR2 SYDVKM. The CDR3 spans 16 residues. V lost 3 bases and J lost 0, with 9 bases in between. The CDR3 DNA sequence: TGTGCCAGCAGTTTGTTAGGCGGCTCTGGGGCCAACGTCCTGACTTTC. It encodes CASSLLGGSGANVLTF.

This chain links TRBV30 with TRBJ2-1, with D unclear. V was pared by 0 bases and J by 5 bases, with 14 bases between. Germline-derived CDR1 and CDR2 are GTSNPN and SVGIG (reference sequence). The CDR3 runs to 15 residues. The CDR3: CAWSVPGPLDNEQFF. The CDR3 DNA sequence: TGTGCCTGGAGTGTACCCGGTCCTCTAGACAATGAGCAGTTCTTC.

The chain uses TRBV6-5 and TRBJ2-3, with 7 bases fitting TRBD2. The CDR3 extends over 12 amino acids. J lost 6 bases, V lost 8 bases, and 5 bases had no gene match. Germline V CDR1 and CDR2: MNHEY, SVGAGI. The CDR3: CASLGGGDTQYF. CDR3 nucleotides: TGTGCCAGCCTGGGGGGAGGGGATACGCAGTATTTT.

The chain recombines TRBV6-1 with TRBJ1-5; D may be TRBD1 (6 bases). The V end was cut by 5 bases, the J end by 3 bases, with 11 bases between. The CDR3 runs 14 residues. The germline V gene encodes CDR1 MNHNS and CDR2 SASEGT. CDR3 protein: CASSMDSFNQPQHF. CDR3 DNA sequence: TGTGCCAGCAGTATGGACAGCTTCAATCAGCCCCAGCATTTT.

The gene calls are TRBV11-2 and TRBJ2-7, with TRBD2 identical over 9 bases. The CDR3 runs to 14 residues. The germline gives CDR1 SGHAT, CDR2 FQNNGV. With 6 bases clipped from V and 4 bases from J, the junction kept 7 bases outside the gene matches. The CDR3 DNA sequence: TGTGCCAGCAGTCACACTAGCGGGCGGTACGAGCAGTACTTC. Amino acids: CASSHTSGRYEQYF.

This CDR3 reads CASSSGLAVVTGELFF. As DNA, the CDR3 is TGTGCCAGCAGCTCGGGACTAGCGGTAGTCACCGGGGAGCTGTTTTTT. The V gene is TRBV7-2, the J gene TRBJ2-2; 11 bases are shared with TRBD2. Germline V gene sequence: CDR1 SGHTA, CDR2 FQGNSA. The junction had 5 bases not matched to a gene; V was cut back by 4 bases and J by 4 bases. The CDR3 is 16 amino acids.

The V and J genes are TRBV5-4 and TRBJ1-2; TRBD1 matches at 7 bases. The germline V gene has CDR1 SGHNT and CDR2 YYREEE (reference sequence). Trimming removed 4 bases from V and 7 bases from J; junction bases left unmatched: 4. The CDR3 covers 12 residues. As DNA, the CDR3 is TGTGCCAGCAGCAAACAGGGGTCTGGCTACACCTTC. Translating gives CASSKQGSGYTF. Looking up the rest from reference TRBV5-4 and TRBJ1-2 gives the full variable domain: ETGVTQSPTHLIKTRGQQVTLRCSSQSGHNTVSWYQQALGQGPQFIFQYYREEENGRGNFPPRFSGLQFPNYSSELNVNALELDDSALYLCASSKQGSGYTFGSGTRLTVV.